This TCR gamma chain came from a study of γδ T cells in repeated Plasmodium falciparum infection. Study context: Timepoints: baseline, immediately before selected infections, and 21 days after every infection.

This clone was counted only a few times. This DNA translates differently at residue 9 from the TCRdb protein, which is that of a much larger clone; a read error is likely, and the protein shown is the DNA's own translation. TCRdb redid the clone calls on the multiplex PCR reads with CATT. Among more than 12,000 gamma-chain clones listed, 1.6% were seen once. CDR3 length: 15 residues. CDR1 EGSNGY and CDR2 YDSYNSKV come from the germline V gene. J was trimmed by 3 bases and V by 1 base; bases with no gene match: 9. Gammadelta T cells were flow-sorted from PBMC into Vgamma9/Vdelta2+ and Vdelta2-negative populations for bulk analysis.

Specimen: gamma-delta T cells from blood. The chain combines TRGV2 with TRGJ1 or TRGJ2. Germline matching of the DNA provided the J gene here, since TCRdb leaves it blank. The receptor comes from a pool of human donors (malaria-infected and uninfected, not separated). The CDR3 loop is CATWDGVLIYYKKLF. CDR3 nucleotide sequence: TGTGCCACCTGGGACGGTGTTCTGATTTATTATAAGAAACTCTTT.